Listed here are 19 T cell receptor beta chains from one sample, sequenced in a study of blood T cell repertoires in COVID-19. Data came from immunoSEQ multiplex PCR; TCRdb stores just in-frame clones and leaves some out. The sample holds 110,000 to 150,000 clones, roughly three quarters seen once. The sample consisted of peripheral blood. The receptors come from an older woman with acute or convalescent COVID-19.

This clone was counted only a few times. The CDR3 sequence is CASSLGEHSGNTIYF. DNA for the CDR3: TGTGCCAGCAGCTTGGGAGAGCACTCTGGAAACACCATATATTTT. The chain is built from TRBV5-8 and TRBJ1-3, with D unclear. V shed 0 bases and J shed 0 bases, with 7 bases lying between them. CDR1 and CDR2 from the germline V gene are SGHTS and YDEGEE. CDR3 length equals 15 residues.

The V gene is TRBV5-1, the J gene TRBJ2-1; TRBD2 is a possible D gene (6 bases). Germline assignment: CDR1 SGHRS and CDR2 YFSETQ. The ends were cut back, 8 bases at V and 0 bases at J, with 12 bases in the middle. The CDR3 runs to 14 residues. CDR3 protein: CASKSGPSYNEQFF. The DNA for the CDR3 is TGCGCCAGTAAGAGCGGGCCCTCCTACAATGAGCAGTTCTTC.

This clone was observed once. The V gene is TRBV30, the J gene TRBJ1-1; 8 bases are shared with TRBD1. Germline CDR1 GTSNPN, CDR2 SVGIG (reference sequence). Germline trimming cut 1 base from V and 1 base from J; bases unmatched to any gene: 5. CDR3 size: 15 residues. CDR3 region: CAWSDWTGRNTEAFF. The CDR3 DNA reads as TGTGCCTGGAGTGATTGGACAGGGAGGAACACTGAAGCTTTCTTT.

The chain carries TRBV7-6 and TRBJ2-7; D possibly corresponds to TRBD2 (7 bases). The CDR3 consists of 14 residues. Germline V lookup: CDR1 SGHVS, CDR2 FNYEAQ. V was clipped by 1 base and J by 2 bases, with 9 bases between them. CDR3 DNA: TGTGCCAGCAGCTTAGGGGAGGGGGCCTACGAGCAGTACTTC. Its translation is CASSLGEGAYEQYF. The full variable domain, completed using reference TRBV7-6 and TRBJ2-7, is GAGVSQSPRYKVTKRGQDVALRCDPISGHVSLYWYRQALGQGPEFLTYFNYEAQQDKSGLPNDRFSAERPEGSISTLTIQRTEQRDSAMYRCASSLGEGAYEQYFGPGTRLTVT.

The rearrangement links TRBV2 to TRBJ1-6; the D is unclear. With 6 bases removed from V and 7 bases from J, the gap between germline ends came to 13 bases. The CDR3 is made up of 14 amino acids. Per germline, CDR1 SNHLY and CDR2 FYNNEI. This chain's CDR3 is CASRAGIANSPLHF. The CDR3 DNA is TGTGCCAGCAGGGCCGGGATCGCGAATTCACCCCTCCACTTT.

The CDR3, as DNA: TGTGCCAGCAGCAATAGCATGATGAATTCACCCCTCCACTTT. This sequence encodes CASSNSMMNSPLHF. V usage is TRBV7-8 and J usage is TRBJ1-6; D not certain. CDR1 SGHVS and CDR2 FQNEAQ come from the germline V gene. The CDR3 sequence is 14 residues long. V was clipped by 5 bases and J by 7 bases, with 12 bases between them.

The V call is TRBV19, the J call TRBJ1-5; 8 positions agree with TRBD1. The CDR3 is made up of 15 amino acids. The V segment lost 9 bases and the J segment 4 bases; nucleotides outside the gene matches: 11. Per germline, CDR1 LNHDA and CDR2 SQIVND (reference sequence). The CDR3 nucleotides read TGTGCCAGCAAGCCGGGGGACAGGAGGAATCAGCCCCAGCATTTT. Translated, it gives CASKPGDRRNQPQHF.

This clone was counted a single time. The chain has TRBV5-1 and TRBJ2-2, with D uncertain. The germline V gene has CDR1 SGHRS and CDR2 YFSETQ. The length of the CDR3 is 15 residues. V dropped 0 bases and J dropped 1 base, with 7 bases sitting between them. The chain's CDR3 is CASSLGKLNTGELFF. The DNA for the CDR3 is TGCGCCAGCAGCTTGGGCAAACTGAACACCGGGGAGCTGTTTTTT.

The rearrangement links TRBV4-2 to TRBJ2-7; 9 positions agree with TRBD2. The germline V gene encodes CDR1 LGHNA and CDR2 YNFKEQ. The CDR3 runs 15 residues. The V gene end was trimmed by 0 bases and the J gene end by 3 bases; junction bases not matched to a gene: 3. CDR3 sequence reads: CASSQDLAGHYEQYF. The CDR3 DNA reads TGTGCCAGCAGCCAAGATCTAGCGGGGCACTACGAGCAGTACTTC.

The rearrangement links TRBV29-1 to TRBJ1-3; 7 positions agree with TRBD1. The CDR3 length is 10 residues. Germline CDR1 is SQVTM and CDR2 is ANQGSEA. V lost 7 bases, J lost 13 bases, and 7 bases stayed unmatched. CDR3 amino acids: CSAEMGQIYF. CDR3 nucleotides: TGCAGCGCAGAGATGGGACAGATATATTTT.

This clone showed up just a few times. J is TRBJ2-7 and V is TRBV27; TRBD2 aligns across 11 bases. CDR3 length: 16 residues. Germline CDR1 MNHEY, CDR2 SMNVEV (reference sequence). V gave up 10 bases and J gave up 3 bases; unmatched junction bases: 14. This chain's CDR3 is CATQGQATSGIYEQYF. The CDR3 DNA reads TGTGCCACTCAAGGACAAGCGACTAGCGGGATCTACGAGCAGTACTTC.

This clone was seen a few times. The CDR3 here is CASSEGGRTPNTEAFF. In DNA form, the CDR3 reads TGTGCCAGCAGTGAAGGCGGAAGGACACCGAACACTGAAGCTTTCTTT. The rearrangement joins TRBV25-1 to TRBJ1-1, with D perhaps matching TRBD1 (5 bases). Trimming left V 2 bases short and J 1 base short, with 14 bases between. CDR3 length: 16 amino acids. CDR1 and CDR2 (germline): MGHDK, SYGVNS.

The chain uses TRBV2 and TRBJ2-7; 11 nucleotides match TRBD2. This CDR3 is 16 amino acids long. V lost 5 bases to trimming and J lost 4 bases; unmatched junction nucleotides: 10. Per germline, CDR1 SNHLY and CDR2 FYNNEI. The CDR3 DNA sequence: TGTGCCAGCAGTCGGGCCCTAGCGGGAGGTGGGTACGAGCAGTACTTC. Translated: CASSRALAGGGYEQYF.

The chain is built from TRBV15 and TRBJ1-5; the match to TRBD1 covers 10 bases. Trimming took 5 bases from V and 4 from J; bases not matched to a gene: 5. CDR3 size: 15 residues. Germline values: CDR1 LNHNV, CDR2 YYDKDF (reference sequence). CDR3 DNA sequence: TGTGCCACCAGCCTAGACAGGGGGCTAAATCAGCCCCAGCATTTT. Translating gives CATSLDRGLNQPQHF. Together with reference TRBV15 and TRBJ1-5, the CDR3 gives the full variable domain: DAMVIQNPRYQVTQFGKPVTLSCSQTLNHNVMYWYQQKSSQAPKLLFHYYDKDFNNEADTPDNFQSRRPNTSFCFLDIRSPGLGDTAMYLCATSLDRGLNQPQHFGDGTRLSIL.

V usage is TRBV6-5 and J usage is TRBJ1-1; a possible D gene is TRBD1 (6 bases). The CDR3 totals 14 residues. Germline CDR1 and CDR2: MNHEY and SVGAGI. Trimming shortened V by 6 bases and J by 3 bases, and 14 bases separated the two germline ends. The CDR3 protein is CASRFYSGDTEAFF. DNA for the CDR3: TGTGCCAGCAGGTTCTACTCAGGGGACACTGAAGCTTTCTTT.

The J gene is TRBJ1-2, the V gene TRBV28, with D maybe TRBD1 (6 bases). CDR3 length equals 14 residues. V was cut by 5 bases and J by 4 bases, with 14 bases left in between. From germline, CDR1 is MDHEN and CDR2 SYDVKM. CDR3 sequence reads: CASSQQGSVYGYTF. The CDR3 DNA reads TGTGCCAGCAGTCAACAGGGTAGCGTCTATGGCTACACCTTC.

The V gene is TRBV10-3, the J gene TRBJ2-7; a possible D gene is TRBD1 (6 bases). CDR1 and CDR2 from the germline V gene are ENHRY and SYGVKD. Trimming removed 10 bases from V and 2 bases from J, with 12 bases in between. The CDR3 consists of 12 residues. CDR3 bases: TGTGCCAGCGGACAGAGCACCTACGAGCAGTACTTC. Translation: CASGQSTYEQYF.

V gene TRBV7-2 combines with J gene TRBJ2-5; 10 nucleotides agree with TRBD1. Germline values: CDR1 SGHTA, CDR2 FQGNSA. V lost 5 bases to trimming and J lost 5 bases; unmatched junction nucleotides: 8. The CDR3 runs 15 residues. The CDR3: CASSRLPGQGETQYF. Here the CDR3 DNA reads TGTGCCAGCAGCCGTCTACCGGGACAGGGGGAGACCCAGTACTTC.

The chain uses TRBV6-5 and TRBJ1-6; D possibly corresponds to TRBD1 (6 bases). V lost 0 bases and J 9 bases, leaving 12 bases between the germline ends. Germline V gives CDR1 MNHEY, CDR2 SVGAGI. The CDR3 length is 15 residues. The CDR3: CASSYSNRAVSPLHF. The DNA for the CDR3 is TGTGCCAGCAGTTACTCGAACAGGGCGGTTTCACCCCTCCACTTT.